The TCR beta chain under discussion was sequenced for a study of blood T cell repertoires in COVID-19. This clone was detected once. Sequencing used immunoSEQ multiplex PCR; TCRdb keeps in-frame clones, though not all of them. This table holds 9,000 or so clones, 80% found once. Germline loops: CDR1 MGHDK, CDR2 SYGVNS. The CDR3 sequence is 16 residues long. V lost 1 base to trimming and J lost 0 bases, with 10 bases between them. The sequence derives from a man aged 70-80 years with active COVID-19. The sequenced sample was peripheral blood. The chain couples TRBV25-1 to TRBJ1-3; D is undetermined. The CDR3 reads CASSELGSLSGNTIYF. Written as DNA, the CDR3 is TGTGCCAGCAGTGAATTGGGCAGCCTCTCTGGAAACACCATATATTTT.